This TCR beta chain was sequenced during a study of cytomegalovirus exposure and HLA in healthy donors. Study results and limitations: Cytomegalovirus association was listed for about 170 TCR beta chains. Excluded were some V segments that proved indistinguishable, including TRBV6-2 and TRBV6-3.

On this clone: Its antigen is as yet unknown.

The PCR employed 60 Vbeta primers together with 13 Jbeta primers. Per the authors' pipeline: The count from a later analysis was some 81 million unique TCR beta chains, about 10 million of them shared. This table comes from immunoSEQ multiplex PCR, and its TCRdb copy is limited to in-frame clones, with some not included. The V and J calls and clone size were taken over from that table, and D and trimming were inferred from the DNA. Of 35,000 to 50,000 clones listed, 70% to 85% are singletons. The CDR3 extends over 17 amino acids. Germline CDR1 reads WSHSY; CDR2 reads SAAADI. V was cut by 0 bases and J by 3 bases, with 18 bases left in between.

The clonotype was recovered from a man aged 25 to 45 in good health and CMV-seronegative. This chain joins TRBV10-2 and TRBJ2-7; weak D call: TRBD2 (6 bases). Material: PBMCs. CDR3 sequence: CASSESGLLGGNYEQYF. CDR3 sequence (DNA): TGCGCCAGCAGTGAGTCGGGTTTGCTAGGCGGGAACTACGAGCAGTACTTC.